A single T cell receptor beta chain is shown here with its context. Its specificity is unknown. The ends were cut back, 5 bases at V and 8 bases at J, with 16 bases in the middle. Germline V gives CDR1 MDHEN, CDR2 SYDVKM. The CDR3 is 14 residues long. TCR beta CDR3 regions were amplified from RNA transcripts. Primed by the HTBI set, a first-round RT-PCR was run on the TCR CDR3. In TCRdb, the multiplex PCR reads were re-called with MiXCR into one record per CDR3 protein. The sample lists approximately 610,000 distinct CDR3 sequences, under 15% seen once, with around 4% in the top ten. This record belongs to a study of T cells in Graves' hyperthyroidism and ophthalmopathy. Study conclusions and caveats: Before onset, by a median of approximately 5.9 months, the model predicted ophthalmopathy.

The chain combines TRBV28 with TRBJ2-4; D is undetermined. The TCR was taken from a woman in her thirties or forties with Graves' ophthalmopathy. The sequencing sample was made of blood. The CDR3 loop is CASSIGPRGDIQYF. DNA for the CDR3: TGTGCCAGCAGTATCGGGCCCCGTGGAGACATTCAGTACTTC.